This T cell receptor beta chain was captured by sequencing in a study of CD8 T cells in Susac syndrome. A single count supports this clonotype. Germline CDR1 is MNHEY and CDR2 is SVGEGT. The CDR3 loop spans 14 amino acids. The J segment lost 10 bases and the V segment lost 2 bases, leaving 6 bases of the junction unmatched. When the RNA was reverse transcribed, random hexamers were used with an input of about 0.5 to 1 ug. The TCR beta CDR3 was amplified by immunoSEQ multiplex PCR across 54 Vbeta, 13 Jbeta. MiXCR, run by TCRdb on the immunoSEQ multiplex PCR reads, gives a single entry per CDR3 protein. This sample has over 150,000 distinct CDR3 sequences; 90% to 95% occur once, and the top ten carry just under 0.095%. Purification of the CD8+ and CD4+ T cells relied on negative isolation, and TEMRA cells underwent FACS enrichment.

Source material: CD4+ T cells from PBMCs. This TCR derives from a human donor with multiple sclerosis. V and J are TRBV6-2 or TRBV6-3 and TRBJ2-1; TRBD2 matches 9 bases. The CDR3 here is CASSYLSGSGEQFF. Written as DNA, the CDR3 is TGTGCCAGCAGTTACCTTAGCGGGAGTGGGGAGCAGTTCTTC.